What follows describes a single T cell receptor beta chain. The data stem from a study of blood T cell repertoires in COVID-19. About the research overall: The United States, Italy and Spain provided the acute and convalescent COVID-19 samples. In each case, the material was cDNA or gDNA derived from T cells, B-cell-depleted T cells, or PBMCs.

The CDR3 is 14 amino acids. V shed 4 bases and J 2 bases; nucleotides not matched to a gene: 5. Germline CDR1 is SEHNR and CDR2 is FQNEAQ (reference sequence). In the original processing: Estimation of nucleated cell counts was performed using reference gene primer amplification. TCRdb's copy holds only in-frame clones and misses some; the assay was immunoSEQ multiplex PCR. That table supplies the V and J calls and clone size; D and trimming were determined from the DNA. Of tens of thousands of clones listed, around 90% are singletons. Sequenced: peripheral blood. This chain connects TRBV7-9 to TRBJ2-7; 7 bases fit TRBD1. The origin of this receptor is a woman between 40 and 55 years old with acute or convalescent COVID-19. The CDR3 spells CASSSWDSPYEQYF. In nucleotides, the CDR3 is TGTGCCAGCAGCTCCTGGGACAGCCCCTACGAGCAGTACTTC.